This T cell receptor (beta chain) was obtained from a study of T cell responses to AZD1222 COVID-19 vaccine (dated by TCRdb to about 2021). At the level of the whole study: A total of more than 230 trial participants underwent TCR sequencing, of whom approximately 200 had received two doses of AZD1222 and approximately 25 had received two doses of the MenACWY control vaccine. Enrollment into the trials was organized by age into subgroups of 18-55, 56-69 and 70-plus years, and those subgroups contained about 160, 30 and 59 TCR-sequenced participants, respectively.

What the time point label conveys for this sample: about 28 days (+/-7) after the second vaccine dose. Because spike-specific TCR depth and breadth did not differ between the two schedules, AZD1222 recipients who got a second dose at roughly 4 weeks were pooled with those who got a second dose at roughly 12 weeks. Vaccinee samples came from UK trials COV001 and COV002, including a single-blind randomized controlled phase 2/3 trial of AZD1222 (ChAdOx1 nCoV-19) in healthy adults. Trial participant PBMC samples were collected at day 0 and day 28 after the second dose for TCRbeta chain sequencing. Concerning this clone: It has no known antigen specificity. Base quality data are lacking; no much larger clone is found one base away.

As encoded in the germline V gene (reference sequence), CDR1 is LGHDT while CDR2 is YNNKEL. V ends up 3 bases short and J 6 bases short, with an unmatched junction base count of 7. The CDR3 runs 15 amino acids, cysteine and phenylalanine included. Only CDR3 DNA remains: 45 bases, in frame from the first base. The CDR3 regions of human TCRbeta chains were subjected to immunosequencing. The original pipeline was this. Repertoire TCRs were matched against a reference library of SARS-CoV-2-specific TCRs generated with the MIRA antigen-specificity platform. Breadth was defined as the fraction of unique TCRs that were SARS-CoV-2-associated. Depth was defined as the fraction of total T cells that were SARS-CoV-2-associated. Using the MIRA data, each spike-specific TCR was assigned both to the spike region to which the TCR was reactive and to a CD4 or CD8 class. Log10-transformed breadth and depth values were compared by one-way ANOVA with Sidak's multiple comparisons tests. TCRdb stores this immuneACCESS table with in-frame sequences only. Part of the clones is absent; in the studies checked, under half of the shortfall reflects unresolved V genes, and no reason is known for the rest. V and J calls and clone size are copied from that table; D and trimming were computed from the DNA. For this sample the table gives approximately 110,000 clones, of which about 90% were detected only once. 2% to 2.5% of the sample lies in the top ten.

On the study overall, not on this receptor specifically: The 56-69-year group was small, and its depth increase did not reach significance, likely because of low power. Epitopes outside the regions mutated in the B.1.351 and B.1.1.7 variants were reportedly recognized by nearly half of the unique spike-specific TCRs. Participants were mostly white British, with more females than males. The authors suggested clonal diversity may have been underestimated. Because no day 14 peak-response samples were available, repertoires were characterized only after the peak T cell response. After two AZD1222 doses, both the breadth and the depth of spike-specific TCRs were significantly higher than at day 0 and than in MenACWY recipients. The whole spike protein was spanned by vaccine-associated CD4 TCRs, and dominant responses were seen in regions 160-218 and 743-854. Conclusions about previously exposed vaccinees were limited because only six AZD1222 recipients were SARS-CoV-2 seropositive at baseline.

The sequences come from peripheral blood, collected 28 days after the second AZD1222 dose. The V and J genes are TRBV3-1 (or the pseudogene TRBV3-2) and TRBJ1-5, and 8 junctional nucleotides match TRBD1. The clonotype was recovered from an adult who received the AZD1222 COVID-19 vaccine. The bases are TGTGCCAGCAGCCATAGGACAGGGCTAGGTCAGCCCCAGCATTTT. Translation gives CASSHRTGLGQPQHF.